Following are 14 T cell receptor beta chains from one sample sequenced in a study of molecular identifiers for immune sequencing clone quantification. TCRdb re-analysed the PCR reads in MiXCR, keeping a single row per CDR3 protein. The repertoire has nearly 650,000 distinct CDR3 sequences, 25% of them found once; the top ten carry 0.75% to 0.8%. Material for sequencing was naive CD8+ T cells from blood, with Jurkat cell RNA spiked in. The subset denotes: FACS-sorted CD8+CD4-CCR7+CD45RA+ naive T cells. These receptors originate from a human donor in good health. Some libraries in this study had Jurkat cell RNA spiked in.

As regards this clonotype: A much larger clone differs from this one at a single base, so this may be a read error. CDR3 protein: CASSPEGNWELFF. The CDR3 DNA sequence: TGTGCCAGCAGTCCCGAAGGAAACTGGGAGCTGTTTTTT. The V gene is TRBV12-3 or TRBV12-4, the J gene TRBJ2-2; no reliable D call. This CDR3 has 13 amino acids. V was pared by 5 bases and J by 9 bases, with 13 bases between.

Worth noting for this clonotype: Because it lacks the conserved phenylalanine or tryptophan at the end, this CDR3 is likely a read error. The gene calls are TRBV7-9 and TRBJ2-2, with unresolved D. The germline V gene encodes CDR1 SEHNR and CDR2 FQNEAQ (reference sequence). The CDR3 covers 14 residues. V was clipped by 1 base and J by 4 bases, with 7 bases between them. CDR3 sequence: CASSLVVSTGELFI. CDR3 nucleotides: TGTGCCAGCAGCTTAGTTGTCAGCACCGGGGAGCTGTTTATT.

This clonotype was seen many times. This chain links TRBV30 with TRBJ2-1; 10 nucleotides match TRBD2. Trimming took 2 bases from V and 7 from J; bases not matched to a gene: 5. The germline gives CDR1 GTSNPN, CDR2 SVGIG (reference sequence). The CDR3 covers 14 residues. The chain's CDR3 is CAWSPGTSVNEQFF. The CDR3 DNA reads as TGTGCCTGGAGTCCCGGGACTAGCGTTAATGAGCAGTTCTTC.

Regarding this clonotype: At one of its ends the junction is not consistent with the germline gene, which may arise from a read error. The J gene is TRBJ1-4, the V gene TRBV7-9; possibly TRBD1 for D (5 bases). Germline lookup yields CDR1 SEHNR and CDR2 FQNEAQ (reference sequence). There are 15 residues in the CDR3. CDR3 sequence (DNA): TGTGCCCGCAGCCGGCCTAGGGACGGTAATGAAAAACTGTTTTTT. It is translated as CARSRPRDGNEKLFF.

A few counts support this clonotype. The chain has TRBV6-5 and TRBJ1-4, with 8 nucleotides matching TRBD1. The germline gives CDR1 MNHEY, CDR2 SVGAGI. V trimming: 6 bases; J trimming: 2 bases; junction bases outside the gene matches: 8. CDR3 length equals 16 residues. The chain's CDR3 is CASSSTGGGTNEKLFF. The DNA of the CDR3 is TGTGCCAGCAGCTCCACAGGGGGTGGGACTAATGAAAAACTGTTTTTT.

This clonotype was counted at least ten times. The chain links TRBV6-2 or TRBV6-3 to TRBJ1-1; D is unresolved. The CDR3 contains 15 residues. Germline loops: CDR1 MNHEY, CDR2 SVGEGT. Between the trimmed V and J ends, which lost 10 bases and 0 bases, there was a span of 18 bases. The CDR3 DNA is TGTGCCACCAACCCCTCAGGAGTAGTGAACACTGAAGCTTTCTTT. Its protein product is CATNPSGVVNTEAFF.

This clonotype showed up just a few times. The rearrangement links TRBV4-3 to TRBJ2-7; 7 positions agree with TRBD1. CDR3 length equals 16 residues. The junction had 7 bases not matched to a gene; V was cut back by 0 bases and J by 2 bases. CDR1 LGHNA and CDR2 YSLEER come from the germline V gene. DNA for the CDR3: TGCGCCAGCAGCCAAGACAAGGGGACAGTTACCTACGAGCAGTACTTC. Its translation: CASSQDKGTVTYEQYF.

This clonotype occurred many times. The rearrangement uses TRBV7-9 and TRBJ2-5; unclear D gene. The CDR3 totals 13 residues. V shed 1 base and J shed 6 bases, with 9 bases lying between them. CDR1 is SEHNR and CDR2 is FQNEAQ in the germline V gene (reference sequence). The CDR3 DNA is TGTGCCAGCAGCTTAGTGGCCGAACAGACCCAGTACTTC. This gives the protein CASSLVAEQTQYF.

The V call is TRBV9, the J call TRBJ2-3, with TRBD2 identical over 9 bases. CDR1 is SGDLS and CDR2 is YYNGEE in the germline V gene. This CDR3 is built from 17 residues. V trimming: 4 bases; J trimming: 1 base; junction bases outside the gene matches: 10. The CDR3, as DNA: TGTGCCAGCAGCCCGCGGGTAGCGGGAGCGGGCACAGATACGCAGTATTTT. Translating it yields CASSPRVAGAGTDTQYF.

This clonotype was seen a handful of times. The rearrangement links TRBV28 to TRBJ2-5; D remains unclear. The CDR3 length is 16 residues. Deletions cut 1 base from V and 2 bases from J, with 14 bases between. Germline V gene data show CDR1 as MDHEN and CDR2 as SYDVKM. As DNA, the CDR3 is TGTGCCAGCAGTTTATCCCTCCAGTGGGGTCAAGAGACCCAGTACTTC. This translates into CASSLSLQWGQETQYF. The full variable domain, with the rest looked up from reference TRBV28 and TRBJ2-5, is DVKVTQSSRYLVKRTGEKVFLECVQDMDHENMFWYRQDPGLGLRLIYFSYDVKMKEKGDIPEGYSVSREKKERFSLILESASTNQTSMYLCASSLSLQWGQETQYFGPGTRLLVL.

A word on this clonotype: A much larger clone lies one base from this, so it may be a read error. The rearrangement joins TRBV29-1 to TRBJ2-3; 12 nucleotides match TRBD2. Losses at the gene ends were 2 bases for V and 8 bases for J; bases not matched to a gene: 8. Germline V gene lookup returns CDR1 SQVTM and CDR2 ANQGSEA. The CDR3 spans 15 residues. CDR3 residues: CSVEPGLAGIGTQYF. Written as DNA, the CDR3 is TGCAGCGTTGAACCCGGACTAGCGGGAATAGGTACGCAGTATTTT.

This clonotype appeared a few times. The gene calls are TRBV9 and TRBJ2-7; 9 bases align to TRBD2. With 3 bases clipped from V and 5 bases from J, the junction kept 12 bases outside the gene matches. From germline, CDR1 is SGDLS and CDR2 YYNGEE. The CDR3 sequence is 16 residues long. CDR3 region: CASSAMIAGAKDEQYF. CDR3 bases: TGTGCCAGCAGCGCAATGATAGCGGGAGCGAAAGACGAGCAGTACTTC.

This clonotype was observed a handful of times. The chain recombines TRBV20-1 with TRBJ1-2; D possibly corresponds to TRBD1 (6 bases). CDR1 is DFQATT, CDR2 SNEGSKA, per germline (reference sequence). Trimming left V 6 bases short and J 4 bases short, with 6 bases between. This CDR3 comprises 10 residues. The CDR3 DNA reads TGCAGTGCGGACAGCTATGGCTACACCTTC. Translation: CSADSYGYTF.

V usage is TRBV7-6 and J usage is TRBJ2-5, with D possibly TRBD2 on 5 matching bases. The CDR3 is 11 amino acids. CDR1 SGHVS and CDR2 FNYEAQ come from the germline V gene. The V end was cut by 5 bases, the J end by 9 bases, with 10 bases between. CDR3 nucleotide sequence: TGTGCCAGCAGCAAGCTGAGGGCCCAGTACTTC. This translates into CASSKLRAQYF.